The clone carrying this T cell receptor beta chain was seen repeatedly, ten times or more. What it binds is unknown. This specimen comes from a study of T cells after yellow fever vaccination. The study's findings and limits: Detected again after the booster were most primary-vaccination clones, at nearly 97% CD4 and about 89% CD8.

They built TCR cDNA with 5'RACE template switching, a step that put in a universal primer site and UMIs. TCRdb fed the 5' RACE reads into MiXCR, producing one record per CDR3 protein. The repertoire holds about 260,000 distinct CDR3 sequences, approximately 3.5% seen once, with about 20% in the top ten. Source: PBMCs, taken 15 days after the yellow fever booster vaccination. The TCR originated in a man between 18 and 29 years old who received the YFV17D yellow fever vaccine.

The CDR3 nucleotides read TGTGCCAGCAGCTACCCACAGGGCAATGAGCAGTTCTTC. Amino acid sequence: CASSYPQGNEQFF. The chain combines TRBV5-4 with TRBJ2-1, with D possibly TRBD1 on 6 matching bases. This CDR3 region has 13 residues. Germline V gene data show CDR1 as SGHNT and CDR2 as YYREEE (reference sequence). The ends were cut back, 3 bases at V and 6 bases at J, with 10 bases in the middle.